This T cell receptor beta chain derives from a study of T-cell memory formation after mild COVID-19. Study-wide results and limits: In second-wave clones peaking day 37, SARS-CoV-2 specificity remained unconfirmed.

Barcoded TCR alpha and TCR beta cDNA libraries with UMIs came from 5'RACE using constant-segment primers. TCRdb analysed the 5' RACE reads with MiXCR anew, one entry per CDR3 protein. The sample includes around 340,000 distinct CDR3 sequences, 15% of them seen just once. Germline V CDR1 and CDR2: SGHTA, FQGTGA. The CDR3 is 11 amino acids. With 7 bases removed from V and 0 bases from J, the gap between germline ends came to 4 bases. This clonotype showed up just a few times. Its specificity is unknown. A read error may explain this, as a much larger clone is one base away. This clonotype was sampled from a man between 18 and 35 years old who had mild COVID-19 (a few samples of this study predate the infection). Cell type and time point are not known. The sequencing input was PBMCs or a T cell subset sorted from them (not recorded which). The chain has TRBV7-3 and TRBJ2-7; D is uncertain. The CDR3 protein is CASTFSYEQYF. The CDR3 DNA sequence: TGTGCCAGCACCTTCTCCTACGAGCAGTACTTC.